This T cell receptor beta chain originates from a study of T cells in Graves' hyperthyroidism and ophthalmopathy. Notes on the study in general: In validation, the model predicted ophthalmopathy. These predictions came a median roughly seven months before onset.

Many counts were recorded for this clonotype. Its antigen is currently unknown. There were TCR beta CDR3 regions amplified from RNA transcripts. An initial round of RT-PCR targeting the TCR CDR3 relied on the HTBI primer set. TCRdb itself ran the multiplex PCR reads through MiXCR, one entry per CDR3 protein. This sample has 400,000 to 450,000 distinct CDR3 sequences, with over 12% found just once. Germline V CDR1 and CDR2: SGHAT, FQNNGV. The V and J ends lost 2 bases and 5 bases respectively, with 6 bases between them. The CDR3 sequence is 12 residues long. Diagnosis rested on symptoms, serum thyroxine and TRAb, thyroid ultrasound, and orbital computed tomography.

The chain carries TRBV11-2 and TRBJ2-5; D not resolved. The sample comprised blood. The TCR originated in a young man with Graves' ophthalmopathy. In DNA form, the CDR3 reads TGTGCCAGCAGCTTAACATCGGAGACCCAGTACTTC. Translated: CASSLTSETQYF.